The 30 T cell receptor beta chains listed next were all sequenced from one sample in a study of blood T cell repertoires in COVID-19. The assay was immunoSEQ multiplex PCR, and TCRdb's table has in-frame clones only and misses some. The repertoire has around 200,000 clones, 80% to 90% of them found once; the top ten carry roughly 7.8%. The material sequenced was peripheral blood. The origin of the receptors is a man between 35 and 55 years old with active or convalescent COVID-19.

The chain links TRBV2 to TRBJ1-2; D not resolved. CDR3 size: 14 residues. Germline CDR1 and CDR2: SNHLY and FYNNEI. The ends were cut back, 0 bases at V and 6 bases at J, with 11 bases in the middle. CDR3 amino acids: CASSEASRGNGYTF. CDR3 coding DNA: TGTGCCAGCAGTGAAGCAAGCAGAGGTAATGGCTACACCTTC.

The chain uses TRBV28 and TRBJ2-7; D ambiguous. Trimming left V 3 bases short and J 6 bases short, with 12 bases between. There are 13 residues in the CDR3. Per germline, CDR1 MDHEN and CDR2 SYDVKM. The CDR3 DNA reads TGTGCCAGCAGTTTCCCCCCTCAGGCCGAGCAGTACTTC. Protein sequence: CASSFPPQAEQYF.

V and J are TRBV5-1 and TRBJ1-4; 8 nucleotides line up with TRBD1. V gave up 4 bases and J gave up 8 bases; unmatched junction bases: 7. The CDR3 covers 14 residues. Germline CDR1 reads SGHRS; CDR2 reads YFSETQ. The CDR3 loop is CASSQDRAKEKLFF. The CDR3 bases are TGCGCCAGCAGCCAGGACAGGGCCAAGGAAAAACTGTTTTTT. The full variable domain, in which reference TRBV5-1 and TRBJ1-4 provide the parts outside the CDR3, is KAGVTQTPRYLIKTRGQQVTLSCSPISGHRSVSWYQQTPGQGLQFLFEYFSETQRNKGNFPGRFSGRQFSNSRSEMNVSTLELGDSALYLCASSQDRAKEKLFFGSGTQLSVL.

The V and J genes are TRBV6-6 and TRBJ1-6, with TRBD1 identical over 8 bases. This CDR3 is 14 amino acids long. Germline loops: CDR1 MNHNY, CDR2 SVGAGI (reference sequence). The junction had 5 bases not matched to a gene; V was cut back by 4 bases and J by 9 bases. In DNA, the CDR3 is TGTGCCAGCAGTTTAGGACAGGGAGGTTCACCCCTCCACTTT. It yields the protein CASSLGQGGSPLHF.

There are a few counts of this clone. J is TRBJ2-1 and V is TRBV10-2, with 11 bases lining up with TRBD2. V lost 0 bases and J lost 7; bases outside the gene matches: 11. The CDR3 length is 18 residues. Germline CDR1 reads WSHSY; CDR2 reads SAAADI. This CDR3 reads CASSESDWGLADRNEQFF. CDR3 coding DNA: TGCGCCAGCAGTGAGTCAGATTGGGGACTAGCGGATAGAAATGAGCAGTTCTTC.

The table lists this clone with a few counts. The chain combines TRBV2 with TRBJ1-4, with D possibly matching TRBD1 (6 bases). The CDR3 extends over 14 amino acids. Germline V lookup: CDR1 SNHLY, CDR2 FYNNEI. V lost 7 bases and J lost 0, with 9 bases in between. The CDR3 spells CASTRTATNEKLFF. CDR3 DNA: TGTGCCAGCACCAGGACAGCAACTAATGAAAAACTGTTTTTT.

This chain links TRBV13 with TRBJ1-3; D unresolved. Trimming removed 0 bases from V and 0 bases from J, with 6 bases in between. Germline V gene lookup returns CDR1 PRHDT and CDR2 FYEKMQ (reference sequence). The length of the CDR3 is 15 residues. The DNA of the CDR3 is TGTGCCAGCAGCTTAGGTGGAGGCTCTGGAAACACCATATATTTT. Amino acid sequence: CASSLGGGSGNTIYF.

The rearrangement uses TRBV11-3 and TRBJ2-1, with a weak D call TRBD2 (6 bases). V lost 0 bases to trimming and J lost 10 bases, with 25 bases between them. The germline gives CDR1 SGHNT, CDR2 YENEEA. The CDR3 totals 18 residues. DNA for the CDR3: TGTGCCAGCAGCTTAGATCTTGGTTCGACTAGTATATTACGCGAGCAGTTCTTC. As protein: CASSLDLGSTSILREQFF.

The genes are TRBV5-4 and TRBJ1-4; D is uncertain. V was clipped by 1 base and J by 2 bases, with 3 bases between them. The CDR3 extends over 13 amino acids. Germline V gene lookup returns CDR1 SGHNT and CDR2 YYREEE (reference sequence). The CDR3 loop is CASSLRTNEKLFF. The DNA for the CDR3 is TGTGCCAGCAGCTTGCGGACTAATGAAAAACTGTTTTTT. Full variable domain (missing parts from reference TRBV5-4 and TRBJ1-4): ETGVTQSPTHLIKTRGQQVTLRCSSQSGHNTVSWYQQALGQGPQFIFQYYREEENGRGNFPPRFSGLQFPNYSSELNVNALELDDSALYLCASSLRTNEKLFFGSGTQLSVL.

This chain's CDR3 is CASSRQPGLAGDTQYF. The CDR3 nucleotides are TGTGCCAGCAGCCGTCAACCCGGACTAGCGGGAGATACGCAGTATTTT. The chain employs TRBV3-1 (or the pseudogene TRBV3-2) and TRBJ2-3; TRBD2 agrees at 11 bases. The germline CDR1 and CDR2 sequences are LGHDT and YNNKEL (reference sequence). Trimming removed 4 bases from V and 5 bases from J; junction bases left unmatched: 8. The CDR3 is made up of 16 amino acids.

The V call is TRBV30, the J call TRBJ1-5; D not resolved. Trimming removed 1 base from V and 4 bases from J, with 11 bases in between. The CDR3 is made up of 14 amino acids. The germline CDR1 and CDR2 sequences are GTSNPN and SVGIG (reference sequence). CDR3 coding DNA: TGTGCCTGGAGTGATAAGTTGCGTAATCAGCCCCAGCATTTT. This encodes CAWSDKLRNQPQHF.

V is TRBV18 and J is TRBJ1-5; D may be TRBD1 (6 bases). V was cut by 6 bases and J by 0 bases, with 12 bases left in between. The CDR3 spans 15 residues. Germline CDR1 KGHSH, CDR2 LQKENI. For the CDR3, the DNA is TGTGCCAGCTCCGTGGGGGGGCATAGCAATCAGCCCCAGCATTTT. It translates to CASSVGGHSNQPQHF. Full variable domain (missing parts from reference TRBV18 and TRBJ1-5): NAGVMQNPRHLVRRRGQEARLRCSPMKGHSHVYWYRQLPEEGLKFMVYLQKENIIDESGMPKERFSAEFPKEGPSILRIQQVVRGDSAAYFCASSVGGHSNQPQHFGDGTRLSIL.

This chain joins TRBV15 and TRBJ2-7; 9 bases line up with TRBD2. V was clipped by 3 bases and J by 3 bases; unmatched bases: 6. This CDR3 comprises 15 residues. Germline lookup yields CDR1 LNHNV and CDR2 YYDKDF (reference sequence). The CDR3 DNA reads TGTGCCACCAGCAGTGGCGAGCGGGAGGTCTACGAGCAGTACTTC. Residues: CATSSGEREVYEQYF.

Concerning this clone: Sequence at one end of the junction differs from germline and may be a read error. The CDR3: CASRMGLAEAFF. The CDR3 bases are TGTGCCAGTCGTATGGGGCTGGCTGAAGCTTTCTTT. The chain recombines TRBV19 with TRBJ1-1; perhaps TRBD1 as D (5 bases). Germline assignment: CDR1 LNHDA and CDR2 SQIVND (reference sequence). The CDR3 loop spans 12 amino acids.

This rearrangement joins TRBV12-3 or TRBV12-4 to TRBJ1-2; D is undetermined. V lost 4 bases and J lost 7, with 7 bases in between. The CDR3 contains 11 residues. The CDR3: CASSSIGGYTF. In DNA form, the CDR3 reads TGTGCCAGCAGTTCTATCGGTGGCTACACCTTC.

The chain joins TRBV28 to TRBJ2-4; 7 bases map to TRBD1. The CDR3 covers 13 residues. After removal of 4 bases from V and 6 bases from J, the junction contained 3 bases not matched to a gene. Germline assignment: CDR1 MDHEN and CDR2 SYDVKM. The CDR3 region is CASSSGQRNIQYF. The CDR3 nucleotides are TGTGCCAGCAGTTCGGGACAGAGAAACATTCAGTACTTC. Filled out from reference TRBV28 and TRBJ2-4, the complete variable domain reads DVKVTQSSRYLVKRTGEKVFLECVQDMDHENMFWYRQDPGLGLRLIYFSYDVKMKEKGDIPEGYSVSREKKERFSLILESASTNQTSMYLCASSSGQRNIQYFGAGTRLSVL.

The chain uses TRBV9 and TRBJ1-1, with 8 bases aligning to TRBD1. Germline lookup yields CDR1 SGDLS and CDR2 YYNGEE. The CDR3 has 16 amino acids. J was trimmed by 5 bases and V by 4 bases; bases with no gene match: 13. The CDR3 protein is CASSQSPGGRRTEAFF. CDR3 DNA sequence: TGTGCCAGCAGCCAGAGCCCAGGGGGCAGGCGTACTGAAGCTTTCTTT. Full variable domain (outside the CDR3, taken from reference TRBV9 and TRBJ1-1): DSGVTQTPKHLITATGQRVTLRCSPRSGDLSVYWYQQSLDQGLQFLIQYYNGEERAKGNILERFSAQQFPDLHSELNLSSLELGDSALYFCASSQSPGGRRTEAFFGQGTRLTVV.

The V and J genes are TRBV4-1 and TRBJ1-5, with D uncertain. Germline V gives CDR1 MGHRA, CDR2 YSYEKL. Trimming stripped 0 bases from V and 8 bases from J, with 14 bases between. There are 15 residues in the CDR3. The CDR3: CASSQESLGQEPQHF. The CDR3 DNA is TGCGCCAGCAGCCAAGAAAGCTTGGGCCAAGAGCCCCAGCATTTT.

With respect to this clone: No DNA is shown, since the ends of the CDR3 on it are uncertain; the CDR3 is the one TCRdb lists. J is TRBJ1-1 and V is TRBV6-5; TRBD1, as called in the table, went unchecked against the DNA. Germline assignment: CDR1 MNHEY and CDR2 SVGAGI. The CDR3 is 15 amino acids long, termini counted. CDR3 in amino acids: CASSSSAGLNTEAFF.

This clone was seen more than once but under ten times. J is TRBJ1-1 and V is TRBV3-1 (or the pseudogene TRBV3-2); no reliable D call. The CDR3 extends over 14 amino acids. Germline CDR1 reads LGHDT; CDR2 reads YNNKEL (reference sequence). V gave up 0 bases and J gave up 1 base, with 6 bases separating them. CDR3: CASSQDWQNTEAFF. CDR3 sequence (DNA): TGTGCCAGCAGCCAAGATTGGCAGAACACTGAAGCTTTCTTT.

The rearrangement joins TRBV30 to TRBJ1-2; tentatively, D is TRBD1 (6 bases). Deletions cut 4 bases from V and 4 bases from J, with 16 bases between. The CDR3 has 14 amino acids. In germline, CDR1 is GTSNPN, CDR2 SVGIG (reference sequence). The CDR3 region has the DNA TGTGCCTGGAACAGGGCCTCAAGAGGCTATGGCTACACCTTC. As protein: CAWNRASRGYGYTF.

The chain is built from TRBV3-1 (or the pseudogene TRBV3-2) and TRBJ2-6; perhaps TRBD1 as D (5 bases). The V end lost 7 bases, the J end lost 12 bases, and 16 bases lay between the germline ends. CDR3 length: 13 residues. Germline CDR1 and CDR2: LGHDT and YNNKEL (reference sequence). The CDR3 loop is CASNRQPGSVLTF. CDR3 DNA: TGTGCCAGCAACCGACAGCCAGGCAGCGTCCTGACTTTC.

This sequence joins TRBV3-1 (or the pseudogene TRBV3-2) and TRBJ1-4, with 9 bases aligning to TRBD1. The J segment lost 3 bases and the V segment lost 2 bases, leaving 1 base of the junction unmatched. The CDR3 sequence is 15 residues long. In germline, CDR1 is LGHDT, CDR2 YNNKEL (reference sequence). The CDR3 DNA follows: TGTGCCAGCAGCCAAACAGGGGGCCCTAATGAAAAACTGTTTTTT. It specifies CASSQTGGPNEKLFF.

This clone was counted many times. The V call is TRBV4-2, the J call TRBJ2-5; D is perhaps TRBD2 (5 bases). Germline loops: CDR1 LGHNA, CDR2 YNFKEQ. This CDR3 comprises 15 residues. V was clipped by 0 bases and J by 3 bases, with 11 bases between them. CDR3 sequence reads: CASSQDWEIEETQYF. The CDR3 DNA follows: TGTGCCAGCAGCCAAGATTGGGAGATTGAAGAGACCCAGTACTTC.

About this clone itself: Additional DNA sequences in this sample encode the identical CDR3. The J gene is TRBJ1-5, the V gene TRBV27; D ambiguous. V lost 0 bases and J lost 7, with 10 bases in between. Per germline, CDR1 MNHEY and CDR2 SMNVEV (reference sequence). This CDR3 has 14 amino acids. For the CDR3, the DNA is TGTGCCAGCAGTTTATCGGCCGGGAACCAGCCCCAGCATTTT. Protein product: CASSLSAGNQPQHF.

V is TRBV12-3 or TRBV12-4 and J is TRBJ2-7, with 8 bases that match TRBD1. The CDR3 is made up of 13 amino acids. Unmatched junction bases numbered 6, after V lost 6 bases and J lost 5 bases. CDR3 nucleotide sequence: TGTGCCAGCAGCGCTGACAGGGGCCACGAGCAGTACTTC. Its protein product is CASSADRGHEQYF.

The chain couples TRBV5-1 to TRBJ1-1; D is perhaps TRBD1 (5 bases). This CDR3 has 12 residues. Per the germline V gene, CDR1 is SGHRS and CDR2 is YFSETQ. V was trimmed by 1 base and J by 7 bases, leaving 8 bases between them. The CDR3: CASSLFGGEAFF. The CDR3 DNA sequence: TGCGCCAGCAGCTTGTTCGGGGGTGAAGCTTTCTTT.

The rearrangement uses TRBV24-1 and TRBJ2-3; 9 bases line up with TRBD1. Germline CDR1 KGHDR, CDR2 SFDVKD. V was clipped by 3 bases and J by 3 bases; unmatched bases: 6. This CDR3 has 16 amino acids. As DNA, the CDR3 is TGTGCCACCAGTGATCTTCGGGACAGGGTTACAGATACGCAGTATTTT. Translating gives CATSDLRDRVTDTQYF.

This sequence joins TRBV5-4 and TRBJ1-1; unclear D gene. There are 13 residues in the CDR3. Per the germline V gene, CDR1 is SGHNT and CDR2 is YYREEE (reference sequence). V lost 2 bases and J 3 bases, leaving 8 bases between the germline ends. The CDR3 coding sequence is TGTGCCAGCAGCTTCCGTCTCGACACTGAAGCTTTCTTT. Translated, it gives CASSFRLDTEAFF.

This clone occurred once. The chain couples TRBV14 to TRBJ2-1; D remains unclear. V dropped 2 bases and J dropped 0 bases, with 14 bases sitting between them. The CDR3 loop spans 17 amino acids. Germline lookup yields CDR1 SGHDN and CDR2 FVKESK. Here the CDR3 reads CASSQLPQVLSYNEQFF. DNA of the CDR3: TGTGCCAGCAGCCAATTACCCCAGGTCCTCTCCTACAATGAGCAGTTCTTC.